The sequence of this T cell receptor (beta chain) was determined in a study of CD8+CD57+ T cells in acquired aplastic anemia. Study in general: Roughly 3 ug was the average amount of DNA from sorted CD4+ and CD8+ cells. Researchers reported that healthy donors averaged approximately 9.8 million reads for CD4+ cells.

Ten or more counts support this clonotype. Trimming removed 0 bases at V and 2 bases at J, with 11 bases between. In germline, CDR1 is SGDLS, CDR2 YYNGEE. This CDR3 is built from 15 residues. Genomic DNA, the template, was used for profiling of the TCR beta VDJ and CDR3. One entry per CDR3 protein, called by TCRdb with MiXCR from the reads. The sample includes 190,000 or so distinct CDR3 sequences, 61% of them seen just once. This chain joins TRBV9 and TRBJ2-5, with D perhaps assigned TRBD1 or TRBD2 (5 bases each). The clonotype was recovered from a human donor in good health. Specimen: sorted CD4+, CD8+, or CD8+CD57+ T cells (not recorded which) from PBMCs. The CDR3 coding sequence is TGTGCCAGCAGCGTAGGAACGGGGCAACAAGAGACCCAGTACTTC. Its protein product is CASSVGTGQQETQYF.